This entry features one TCR beta chain sequence. Antigen specificity is unknown. Looked up from germline, CDR1 is SGHTA and CDR2 is FQGTGA. The CDR3 runs to 13 residues. The V end lost 2 bases, the J end lost 9 bases, and 8 bases lay between the germline ends. The data were obtained in a study of T cell responses to AZD1222 COVID-19 vaccine. Study-level results: Spike-specific TCR breadth and depth both grew after two AZD1222 doses. At baseline, just five to seven AZD1222 recipients tested seropositive.

The method was immunoSEQ multiplex PCR; TCRdb's version includes in-frame clones alone and lacks a portion of them. In the table there are around 160,000 clones, about 91% of which are singletons. The rearrangement links TRBV7-3 to TRBJ1-6; a weak D match, TRBD1 (6 bases). Source: peripheral blood, taken on day 0 of AZD1222 vaccination. The clonotype was recovered from an adult in good health. The CDR3 bases are TGTGCCAGCAGCTTAGACAGGAGTTCACCCCTCCACTTT. It yields the protein CASSLDRSSPLHF.